This TCR beta chain was retrieved from a study of blood T cell repertoires in COVID-19. Study details: The United States, Italy and Spain were the sources of the acute and convalescent COVID-19 samples. From T cells, B-cell-depleted T cells, or PBMCs came the material, which was cDNA or gDNA.

The CDR3 consists of 14 residues. Deletions cut 3 bases from V and 5 bases from J, with 10 bases between. From germline, CDR1 is MNHEY and CDR2 SMNVEV (reference sequence). In the study's own analysis: Amplified reference gene primers provided the basis for estimating nucleated cell counts. Measured with immunoSEQ multiplex PCR; TCRdb has only the in-frame clones, and not every one. V and J calls and clone size follow that table, whereas D and trimming were derived from the DNA. This repertoire shows roughly 140,000 clones, 65% to 90% found once; its top ten account for roughly 8.9%. The sequencing input was peripheral blood. The chain recombines TRBV27 with TRBJ1-4; D not resolved. The receptor was isolated from a woman aged 45-65 years with acute or convalescent COVID-19. The DNA of the CDR3 is TGTGCCAGCAGTTTCGCCGGTATAAATGAAAAACTGTTTTTT. Residues: CASSFAGINEKLFF.